A selection of T cell receptor beta chains follows, all from one sample in a study of PD-L1 blockade in urothelial cancer. Using immunoSEQ multiplex PCR, the repertoire was profiled, and TCRdb retains in-frame clones only, with some absent. Here the sample spans about 36,000 clones, roughly 82% being singletons. This material consisted of PBMCs, taken around atezolizumab (anti-PD-L1) treatment. These receptors came from a middle-aged man with urothelial cancer. CDR3s include the opening cysteine and the closing phenylalanine or tryptophan. The D gene is left open where the match is weak. Expanded clones are given a class, and other clones once, few, many or no size at all.

DNA: TGTGCCAGCAGACCAACTAGCGGGGGCTACAATGAGCAGTTCTTC; CDR3: CASRPTSGGYNEQFF; size: .; J: TRBJ2-1; length: 15; V: TRBV7-8; D: TRBD2
DNA: TGTGCCAGAATCTGCACTAGCGGGAGTCTCAATGAGCAGTTCTTC; CDR3: CARICTSGSLNEQFF; size: .; J: TRBJ2-1; length: 15; V: TRBV5-3; D: TRBD2
DNA: TGTGCCAGCAACATCCGTGGCGGGATCAACGAGCAGTACTTC; CDR3: CASNIRGGINEQYF; size: .; J: TRBJ2-7; length: 14; V: TRBV6-6; D: .
DNA: TGTGCCAGCAGCTTTAGGCCGGGGTCGAACTACGAGCAGTACTTC; CDR3: CASSFRPGSNYEQYF; size: .; J: TRBJ2-7; length: 15; V: TRBV11-2; D: .
DNA: TGCGCCAGCAGCCGCCCAAGCGGGAGGGCCAATGAGCAGTTCTTC; CDR3: CASSRPSGRANEQFF; size: .; J: TRBJ2-1; length: 15; V: TRBV4-1; D: TRBD2
DNA: TGTGCCAGCCGAGACCGGGGGAGGGCCGTCAATGAGCAGTTCTTC; CDR3: CASRDRGRAVNEQFF; size: .; J: TRBJ2-1; length: 15; V: TRBV6-6; D: TRBD2
DNA: TGTGCCAGCAGCTTAGCGCTCAGGGGTAATCAGCCCCAGCATTTT; CDR3: CASSLALRGNQPQHF; size: few; J: TRBJ1-5; length: 15; V: TRBV7-2; D: .
DNA: TGTGCCAGCAGCCATACAGACGAGCAGTACTTC; CDR3: CASSHTDEQYF; size: .; J: TRBJ2-7; length: 11; V: TRBV7-2; D: .
DNA: TGTGCCAGCAGCTCACAGGGTCTTGAGCAGTTCTTC; CDR3: CASSSQGLEQFF; size: .; J: TRBJ2-1; length: 12; V: TRBV6-6; D: .
DNA: TGTGCCAGCAGTTTCGAGTCTGGGGGGAGGGAGACCCAGTACTTC; CDR3: CASSFESGGRETQYF; size: .; J: TRBJ2-5; length: 15; V: TRBV28; D: .
DNA: TGTGCCAGTAGTATGGGCGGGAGAACGACCTACAATGAGCAGTTCTTC; CDR3: CASSMGGRTTYNEQFF; size: .; J: TRBJ2-1; length: 16; V: TRBV19; D: TRBD2
DNA: TGTGCCAGCAGCGTAGAAGGCAGGCCGAGTAATGAAAAACTGTTTTTT; CDR3: CASSVEGRPSNEKLFF; size: .; J: TRBJ1-4; length: 16; V: TRBV9; D: .
DNA: TGTGCCTGGAGTCGGGACAGGGGAACAGATACGCAGTATTTT; CDR3: CAWSRDRGTDTQYF; size: .; J: TRBJ2-3; length: 14; V: TRBV30; D: TRBD1
DNA: TGTGCCAGCAGCTTCACTAGCGGGAGTCGCTACAATGAGCAGTTCTTC; CDR3: CASSFTSGSRYNEQFF; size: .; J: TRBJ2-1; length: 16; V: TRBV14; D: TRBD2
DNA: TGTGCCAGCAGTAAAGGGACTAGCGGGCTGGATGAGCAGTTCTTC; CDR3: CASSKGTSGLDEQFF; size: .; J: TRBJ2-1; length: 15; V: TRBV25-1; D: TRBD2
DNA: TGTGCCAGTAGTTCCCGGTCTGGAAACACCATATATTTT; CDR3: CASSSRSGNTIYF; size: .; J: TRBJ1-3; length: 13; V: TRBV19; D: .
DNA: TGTGCCAGCAGCTTGGCAGTGGATGGGGCGGAGCAGTACTTC; CDR3: CASSLAVDGAEQYF; size: .; J: TRBJ2-7; length: 14; V: TRBV5-4; D: .
DNA: TGTGCCAGCAGTGGTTCTAGCGGGAGTGCCTACGAGCAGTACTTC; CDR3: CASSGSSGSAYEQYF; size: .; J: TRBJ2-7; length: 15; V: TRBV25-1; D: TRBD2
DNA: TGCAGCGCTACCCACAGGGAACTTATGTACTTC; CDR3: CSATHRELMYF; size: .; J: TRBJ2-4; length: 11; V: TRBV29-1; D: .
DNA: TGTGCCGGCAAGGCGGGAGGGCCGATGAATGAGCAGTTCTTC; CDR3: CAGKAGGPMNEQFF; size: once; J: TRBJ2-1; length: 14; V: TRBV6-6; D: TRBD2
DNA: TGTGCCAGCAGCCAGACGGCCCCGGGTGCGCAGCCCCAGCATTTT; CDR3: CASSQTAPGAQPQHF; size: .; J: TRBJ1-5; length: 15; V: TRBV7-2; D: .
DNA: TGTGCCAGCAGTTTAGCGGCGGGGGGCGACAACGAGCAGTACTTC; CDR3: CASSLAAGGDNEQYF; size: .; J: TRBJ2-7; length: 15; V: TRBV28; D: TRBD2
DNA: TGTGCTAGCAGTACATCAGGGACAGCTAATCAGCCCCAGCATTTT; CDR3: CASSTSGTANQPQHF; size: .; J: TRBJ1-5; length: 15; V: TRBV7-7; D: TRBD1
DNA: TGTGCCAGCAGCCAAACCCGGGAAAAAGGCTACACCTTC; CDR3: CASSQTREKGYTF; size: .; J: TRBJ1-2; length: 13; V: TRBV14; D: .
DNA: TGTGCCAGCAGCCAGTCCCGGGACAGCCCGAAACTGTTTTTT; CDR3: CASSQSRDSPKLFF; size: .; J: TRBJ1-4; length: 14; V: TRBV7-2; D: TRBD1
DNA: TGTGCCAGCACAACTCCGGGACAAGGCAACACTGAAGCTTTCTTT; CDR3: CASTTPGQGNTEAFF; size: .; J: TRBJ1-1; length: 15; V: TRBV28; D: .
DNA: TGTGCCAGCAGTCTCGCAGGGGCCTGGGGCTATGGCTACACCTTC; CDR3: CASSLAGAWGYGYTF; size: .; J: TRBJ1-2; length: 15; V: TRBV28; D: .